Shown below are 9 T cell receptor beta chains from a single sample sequenced in a study of spatial heterogeneity in lung cancer. TCRdb ran MiXCR on the 5' RACE reads and lists one entry per CDR3 protein. The sample contains tens of thousands of distinct CDR3 sequences, about an eighth of which appear only once. Time point defined: sample taken at primary tumor resection. Unsorted whole RNA from tumor, nontumor lung or frozen PBMC underwent sequencing. Sequences were derived from PBMCs, sampled at surgery. The receptors come from a male donor with early-stage non-small cell lung cancer.

This clonotype was detected only a few times. The CDR3 region has the DNA TGCGCCAGCTCTATTTCGATGGACACTGAAGCTTTCTTT. Translated: CASSISMDTEAFF. V and J are TRBV5-1 and TRBJ1-1; D ambiguous. V lost 7 bases, J lost 3 bases, and 13 bases lay in between. This CDR3 comprises 13 residues. Germline V lookup: CDR1 SGHRS, CDR2 YFSETQ.

This chain joins TRBV4-2 and TRBJ2-3; 8 bases map to TRBD1. The CDR3 runs 14 residues. V lost 4 bases to trimming and J lost 1 base; unmatched junction nucleotides: 1. CDR1 is LGHNA, CDR2 YNFKEQ, per germline. This CDR3 is CASSPGQGTDTQYF. The DNA of the CDR3 is TGTGCCAGCAGCCCGGGACAGGGCACAGATACGCAGTATTTT.

This clonotype was seen repeatedly, ten times or more. This rearrangement joins TRBV29-1 to TRBJ1-1; 10 nucleotides agree with TRBD1. The V and J ends lost 2 bases and 7 bases, in that order; junction bases with no gene match: 4. CDR3 size: 13 residues. The germline V gene has CDR1 SQVTM and CDR2 ANQGSEA. The DNA of the CDR3 is TGCAGCGTTGAAAGGGACAGGGGAGGTGAAGCTTTCTTT. Encoded protein: CSVERDRGGEAFF.

In this sample, this clonotype turned up a few times. Sequence at one end of the junction differs from germline and may be a read error. J is TRBJ2-1 and V is TRBV27; TRBD1 or TRBD2 may be the D gene (5 bases each). CDR1 is MNHEY, CDR2 SMNVEV, per germline (reference sequence). CDR3 length equals 13 residues. CDR3: CASSLWMRGDWSF. DNA of the CDR3: TGTGCCAGCAGTTTGTGGATGAGGGGAGATTGGAGTTTC.

This clonotype has at least ten counts. This chain uses TRBV7-2 with TRBJ1-3; 8 nucleotides line up with TRBD1. With V trimmed by 0 bases and J by 4 bases, 2 bases remained unmatched. The CDR3 is made up of 15 amino acids. Germline CDR1 reads SGHTA; CDR2 reads FQGNSA. CDR3 in amino acids: CASSLATGEGNTIYF. For the CDR3, the DNA is TGTGCCAGCAGCTTAGCGACAGGGGAGGGAAACACCATATATTTT.

V is TRBV29-1 and J is TRBJ2-7; D possibly corresponds to TRBD2 (6 bases). CDR3 size: 11 residues. The V gene's germline CDR1 is SQVTM and CDR2 ANQGSEA. V was cut by 4 bases and J by 6 bases, with 10 bases left in between. The CDR3 sequence: CSVGWGGEQYF. In DNA, the CDR3 is TGCAGCGTTGGCTGGGGAGGCGAGCAGTACTTC.

The genes are TRBV14 and TRBJ1-6; D is uncertain. From germline, CDR1 is SGHDN and CDR2 FVKESK. The germline V and J ends were trimmed by 1 base and 11 bases, with 12 bases remaining between them. The length of the CDR3 is 14 residues. In nucleotides, the CDR3 is TGTGCCAGCAGCCAAGTTGGCGGTTGGGCACCCCTCCACTTT. It is translated as CASSQVGGWAPLHF.

This chain uses TRBV27 with TRBJ1-2; no reliable D call. Germline V gene sequence: CDR1 MNHEY, CDR2 SMNVEV (reference sequence). The CDR3 totals 13 residues. V dropped 6 bases and J dropped 0 bases, with 8 bases sitting between them. The CDR3 sequence is CASRAFSNYGYTF. The CDR3 nucleotides are TGTGCCAGCAGGGCATTTTCTAACTATGGCTACACCTTC.

Only a few counts were recorded for this clonotype. The chain couples TRBV29-1 to TRBJ1-2; D ambiguous. The ends were cut back, 4 bases at V and 4 bases at J, with 10 bases in the middle. CDR1 is SQVTM and CDR2 is ANQGSEA in the germline V gene. The CDR3 sequence is 12 residues long. In DNA, the CDR3 is TGCAGCGTTGTAGGCAGAACCTATGGCTACACCTTC. Its protein is CSVVGRTYGYTF.